These 26 T cell receptor beta chains were all obtained from the same sample, sequenced in a study of T-cell reconstitution after alpha-beta-depleted transplantation in children. Unique molecular identifiers featured in how the TCRbeta library was prepared. TCRdb recomputed calls from the PCR reads with MiXCR, one row per CDR3 protein. Among approximately 490,000 distinct CDR3 sequences listed, under 15% were seen once. The starting material was PBMCs from the stem cell graft donor, obtained from the stem cell graft. The receptors shown here come from a human donor who donated a stem cell graft to a child with combined immunodeficiency.

This clonotype was recorded many times. The V and J genes are TRBV29-1 and TRBJ2-1; weak D call: TRBD1 (6 bases). Germline V gene sequence: CDR1 SQVTM, CDR2 ANQGSEA. The CDR3 consists of 14 residues. Between the trimmed V and J ends, which lost 2 bases and 0 bases, there was a span of 8 bases. The DNA for the CDR3 is TGCAGCGTTGAAAGGGGGAGCTCCTACAATGAGCAGTTCTTC. It codes for CSVERGSSYNEQFF.

This clonotype has ten or more counts. The chain uses TRBV12-3 or TRBV12-4 and TRBJ2-7; D not resolved. V was clipped by 6 bases and J by 2 bases, with 14 bases between them. The CDR3 length is 14 residues. The CDR3 DNA sequence: TGTGCCAGCAGCCCAGTGGAACGGGCCTACGAGCAGTACTTC. Its protein product is CASSPVERAYEQYF.

This clonotype was seen many times. CDR3 nucleotides: TGTGCCACGGGGGGCGCTCTGGAGGCTGGAAACACCATATATTTT. Translated: CATGGALEAGNTIYF. J is TRBJ1-3 and V is TRBV10-3; D might be TRBD1 (6 bases). Germline CDR1 ENHRY, CDR2 SYGVKD. This CDR3 spans 15 amino acids. V lost 10 bases and J 2 bases, leaving 18 bases between the germline ends.

The chain combines TRBV5-4 with TRBJ2-1; D perhaps matches TRBD1 (6 bases). Trimming removed 4 bases at V and 3 bases at J, with 14 bases between. The germline gives CDR1 SGHNT, CDR2 YYREEE (reference sequence). The CDR3 totals 15 residues. The CDR3 is CASSADSVDYNEQFF. CDR3 DNA: TGTGCCAGCAGCGCGGACAGCGTAGACTACAATGAGCAGTTCTTC.

The gene calls are TRBV12-3 or TRBV12-4 and TRBJ1-1; 11 bases are shared with TRBD1. The CDR3 is 17 residues long. J gave up 3 bases and V 4 bases, and 10 bases lay outside the gene matches. CDR3 sequence reads: CASSSTGTGGRYTEAFF. The CDR3 region has the DNA TGTGCCAGCAGTTCCACCGGGACAGGGGGAAGGTACACTGAAGCTTTCTTT.

This clonotype was found many times. The rearrangement uses TRBV29-1 and TRBJ2-5, with 9 positions matching TRBD1. The CDR3 is made up of 14 amino acids. Losses at the gene ends were 4 bases for V and 3 bases for J; bases not matched to a gene: 6. Germline V gives CDR1 SQVTM, CDR2 ANQGSEA. The CDR3 protein is CSVGGRQGEETQYF. For the CDR3, the DNA is TGCAGCGTTGGTGGCCGACAGGGGGAAGAGACCCAGTACTTC. Looking up the rest from reference TRBV29-1 and TRBJ2-5 gives the full variable domain: SAVISQKPSRDICQRGTSLTIQCQVDSQVTMMFWYRQQPGQSLTLIATANQGSEATYESGFVIDKFPISRPNLTFSTLTVSNMSPEDSSIYLCSVGGRQGEETQYFGPGTRLLVL.

The genes are TRBV18 and TRBJ2-7; possible D gene TRBD2, 6 bases. V dropped 2 bases and J dropped 2 bases, with 16 bases sitting between them. This CDR3 has 16 residues. The germline V gene has CDR1 KGHSH and CDR2 LQKENI. The CDR3 DNA reads TGTGCCAGCTCACCATCCCGGGACTCTTTTGCCTACGAGCAGTACTTC. The encoded protein is CASSPSRDSFAYEQYF.

V is TRBV7-9 and J is TRBJ2-5; 12 bases line up with TRBD2. The V and J ends lost 4 bases and 3 bases, in that order; junction bases with no gene match: 6. CDR1 and CDR2 (germline): SEHNR, FQNEAQ (reference sequence). This CDR3 comprises 16 residues. DNA of the CDR3: TGTGCCAGCAGCTCTCGACTAGCGGGAGTCGAAGAGACCCAGTACTTC. Its protein product is CASSSRLAGVEETQYF.

This clonotype was counted between two and nine times. This sequence joins TRBV5-6 and TRBJ2-7; D possibly uses TRBD1 or TRBD2 (7 bases each). The V end was cut by 0 bases, the J end by 6 bases, with 13 bases between. The CDR3 contains 14 residues. Germline CDR1 SGHDT, CDR2 YYEEEE. CDR3 residues: CASSLAGGVLEQYF. CDR3 bases: TGTGCCAGCAGCTTGGCAGGGGGGGTTCTCGAGCAGTACTTC.

This clonotype was found a few times. DNA for the CDR3: TGTGCCAGCAGCTTAGTCCCTAGCGGCTCCGGGGAGCTGTTTTTT. This encodes CASSLVPSGSGELFF. The chain combines TRBV11-1 with TRBJ2-2; TRBD2 agrees at 7 bases. Germline V gene data show CDR1 as SGHAT and CDR2 as FQDESV (reference sequence). V lost 1 base, J lost 6 bases, and 5 bases stayed unmatched. This CDR3 is built from 15 residues.

This clonotype has at least ten counts. The chain employs TRBV4-3 and TRBJ2-1; 11 nucleotides align to TRBD1. Looked up from germline, CDR1 is LGHNA and CDR2 is YSLEER. V lost 0 bases and J lost 6; bases outside the gene matches: 4. The CDR3 is made up of 16 amino acids. CDR3 protein: CASSQDKGTGGNEQFF. As DNA, the CDR3 is TGCGCCAGCAGCCAAGACAAAGGGACAGGGGGCAATGAGCAGTTCTTC.

This clonotype was seen more than once but under ten times. The chain combines TRBV5-1 with TRBJ2-2; 8 bases align to TRBD2. The V gene end was trimmed by 5 bases and the J gene end by 0 bases; junction bases not matched to a gene: 12. Germline loops: CDR1 SGHRS, CDR2 YFSETQ. The CDR3 has 18 residues. CDR3 amino acids: CASRGSWREDTNTGELFF. As DNA, the CDR3 is TGCGCCAGCAGGGGTTCCTGGCGGGAGGATACGAACACCGGGGAGCTGTTTTTT.

V usage is TRBV5-6 and J usage is TRBJ2-1; 8 nucleotides match TRBD1. There are 13 residues in the CDR3. The ends lost 6 bases at V and 7 bases at J; junction bases unmatched: 6. The germline CDR1 and CDR2 sequences are SGHDT and YYEEEE. The CDR3 DNA sequence: TGTGCCAGCACCCGGGACAGGAGGAATGAGCAGTTCTTC. It codes for CASTRDRRNEQFF.

This clonotype has only a few counts. The J gene is TRBJ2-3, the V gene TRBV10-3; 7 bases are shared with TRBD2. Germline loops: CDR1 ENHRY, CDR2 SYGVKD. V lost 2 bases and J lost 1; bases outside the gene matches: 3. The CDR3 runs to 15 residues. The CDR3 DNA is TGTGCCATCAGTGAGGGGGGGGGAGGCACAGATACGCAGTATTTT. Its protein product is CAISEGGGGTDTQYF.

Ten or more counts support this clonotype. The V and J genes are TRBV7-9 and TRBJ2-1, with TRBD2 identical over 10 bases. Per the germline V gene, CDR1 is SEHNR and CDR2 is FQNEAQ (reference sequence). Germline trimming cut 5 bases from V and 8 bases from J; bases unmatched to any gene: 12. The CDR3 contains 16 residues. CDR3 sequence (DNA): TGTGCCAGCAGCGACAAACCGGGACTAGCGAATGATGAGCAGTTCTTC. Translation gives CASSDKPGLANDEQFF.

This clonotype showed up just a few times. The V gene is TRBV20-1, the J gene TRBJ1-2; the D is unclear. Germline V gene sequence: CDR1 DFQATT, CDR2 SNEGSKA (reference sequence). The CDR3 sequence is 13 residues long. The V gene lost 3 bases and the J gene lost 3 bases, with 11 bases spanning the gap. For the CDR3, the DNA is TGCAGTGCTAGTCGACAAGACTACTATGGCTACACCTTC. This sequence encodes CSASRQDYYGYTF.

This clonotype was recorded many times. V and J are TRBV9 and TRBJ2-6; unclear D gene. The CDR3 runs to 18 residues. The V gene's germline CDR1 is SGDLS and CDR2 YYNGEE. Trimming took 1 base from V and 0 from J, leaving 14 bases between them. Here the CDR3 reads CASSVSQTSISGANVLTF. CDR3 DNA: TGTGCCAGCAGCGTAAGTCAGACCTCCATCTCTGGGGCCAACGTCCTGACTTTC.

This clonotype was counted only a few times. The chain joins TRBV5-5 to TRBJ2-1, with a tentative D call TRBD2 (5 bases). Trimming took 6 bases from V and 3 from J, leaving 13 bases between them. This CDR3 is built from 14 residues. Germline V gene sequence: CDR1 SGHKS, CDR2 YYEKEE (reference sequence). The CDR3 DNA follows: TGTGCCAGCACAATTACTAGGAGCTACAATGAGCAGTTCTTC. The encoded protein is CASTITRSYNEQFF.

This clonotype was detected once. The J gene is TRBJ2-1, the V gene TRBV10-3, with TRBD2 identical over 14 bases. Trimming at V came to 0 bases and at J to 2 bases, leaving 0 bases not matched to a gene. Germline V gene lookup returns CDR1 ENHRY and CDR2 SYGVKD. This CDR3 region has 17 residues. The CDR3: CAISESGLAGAYNEQFF. DNA for the CDR3: TGTGCCATCAGTGAGTCGGGACTAGCGGGGGCCTACAATGAGCAGTTCTTC.

This clonotype was recorded a few times. This chain joins TRBV7-9 and TRBJ2-3; 11 bases are a match to TRBD2. This CDR3 is built from 14 residues. Per the germline V gene, CDR1 is SEHNR and CDR2 is FQNEAQ (reference sequence). V shed 11 bases and J 0 bases; nucleotides not matched to a gene: 4. The CDR3 DNA sequence: TGTGCCTGTGGGACTAGCGGTAGCACAGATACGCAGTATTTT. This sequence encodes CACGTSGSTDTQYF.

The gene calls are TRBV6-1 and TRBJ1-1; 9 bases map to TRBD1. Germline CDR1 is MNHNS and CDR2 is SASEGT. Trimming at V came to 6 bases and at J to 3 bases, leaving 11 bases not matched to a gene. The CDR3 is 16 residues long. CDR3 protein: CASSTGRWTGDTEAFF. The DNA of the CDR3 is TGTGCCAGCAGCACGGGCAGGTGGACAGGGGACACTGAAGCTTTCTTT.

This clonotype turned up a few times. The genes are TRBV29-1 and TRBJ2-3, with 13 bases that match TRBD2. Germline assignment: CDR1 SQVTM and CDR2 ANQGSEA. The CDR3 consists of 14 residues. J was trimmed by 7 bases and V by 8 bases; bases with no gene match: 9. The chain's CDR3 is CSLKRTSGRNTQYF. CDR3 bases: TGCAGCTTGAAAAGGACTAGCGGGAGAAATACGCAGTATTTT.

The chain couples TRBV4-3 to TRBJ1-6; no definite D call. The CDR3 runs to 16 residues. Germline loops: CDR1 LGHNA, CDR2 YSLEER. The V end lost 0 bases, the J end lost 2 bases, and 8 bases lay between the germline ends. The CDR3 spells CASSQDETAYNSPLHF. The CDR3 DNA sequence: TGCGCCAGCAGCCAAGATGAGACGGCCTATAATTCACCCCTCCACTTT.

The CDR3 sequence is CSFWDSPQETQYF. The CDR3 nucleotides read TGCAGCTTCTGGGACTCCCCTCAAGAGACCCAGTACTTC. The V call is TRBV20-1, the J call TRBJ2-5, with a weak D call TRBD2 (6 bases). CDR1 and CDR2 (germline): DFQATT, SNEGSKA (reference sequence). The CDR3 runs 13 residues.

The chain is built from TRBV6-2 or TRBV6-3 and TRBJ2-3, with TRBD2 matching over 14 bases. The germline V gene encodes CDR1 MNHEY and CDR2 SVGEGT. This CDR3 is 19 amino acids long. V shed 5 bases and J 4 bases; nucleotides not matched to a gene: 14. The CDR3 protein is CASSPSGTSGSIGSDTQYF. CDR3 in DNA: TGTGCCAGCAGTCCTTCCGGGACTAGCGGGAGTATTGGGTCAGATACGCAGTATTTT.

The table lists this clonotype with a few counts. The chain combines TRBV20-1 with TRBJ2-2, with TRBD1 identical over 9 bases. The CDR3 extends over 15 amino acids. The trim removed 1 base at V and 5 bases at J, leaving 5 bases unmatched. The V gene's germline CDR1 is DFQATT and CDR2 SNEGSKA (reference sequence). In DNA, the CDR3 is TGCAGTGCTAGAGCAGGGACAGGGCGGACCGGGGAGCTGTTTTTT. It encodes CSARAGTGRTGELFF.